These T cell receptor beta chains were read from a single sample in a study of T cell changes during pregnancy in multiple sclerosis. Data came from immunoSEQ multiplex PCR; TCRdb stores just in-frame clones and leaves some out. Of 40,000 or so clones detected, more than 75% appear once; the ten largest clones hold approximately 6.8%. The sequences come from CD8+ T cells from peripheral blood mononuclear cells, collected in the third trimester of pregnancy. The receptors were sampled from a female donor with multiple sclerosis, enrolled in a pregnancy study. The CDR3 runs from the conserved cysteine through the conserved F or W. The order of the fields is clone size, V gene, J gene, D gene, CDR3 DNA, CDR3 protein. The D gene is left open where the match is weak. Only some rows state a clone size, as once, few, many or a class for expanded clones.

>once|TRBV30|TRBJ1-6|.
TGTGCCTGGTCAAACTCCCGGGGGGCACCCCTCCACTTT
CAWSNSRGAPLHF
>.|TRBV28|TRBJ1-5|.
TGTGCCAGCACGTTTGTCAGGGGTCCCCCGTATAATCAGCCCCAGCATTTT
CASTFVRGPPYNQPQHF
>.|TRBV4-1|TRBJ1-3|TRBD1
TGCGCCAGCAGCCTGGGGTACCTGACAGGGGCTGGAAACACCATATATTTT
CASSLGYLTGAGNTIYF
>.|TRBV9|TRBJ2-2|.
TGTGCCAGCAGCGCTAAACGGACCGGGGAGCTGTTTTTT
CASSAKRTGELFF
>.|TRBV2|TRBJ2-7|TRBD2
TGTGCCAGCAGCTCAGGACTAGCCTACGAGCAGTACTTC
CASSSGLAYEQYF
>.|TRBV6-5|TRBJ2-5|TRBD2
TGTGCCAGCAGTTATACTGGCCTAGCGGGGGGCGAGACCCAGTACTTC
CASSYTGLAGGETQYF
>.|TRBV21-1|TRBJ2-7|.
TGTGCCAGCAGCAAAGCTGGGACATCATCCTACGAGCAGTACTTC
CASSKAGTSSYEQYF
>.|TRBV11-2|TRBJ1-2|.
TGTGCCAGCAGCTTAGAACCCACAGGTAGCGGCTACACCTTC
CASSLEPTGSGYTF
>.|TRBV4-1|TRBJ1-1|.
TGCGCCAGCAGCCGGTACGGGGGGGACACTGAAGCTTTCTTT
CASSRYGGDTEAFF
>.|TRBV5-1|TRBJ2-1|TRBD2
TGCGCCAGCGCCTCTAGCGGGGTTGTCAATGAGCAGTTCTTC
CASASSGVVNEQFF
>.|TRBV28|TRBJ1-5|.
TGTGCCAGCGCAACAACCCGGGGTTTTCAGCCCCAGCATTTT
CASATTRGFQPQHF
>.|TRBV18|TRBJ2-7|.
TGTGCCAGCTCACCTCCGGGCAGGGGCTACGAGCAGTACTTC
CASSPPGRGYEQYF
>.|TRBV27|TRBJ1-6|.
TGTGCCAGCAGTTTACAGTATACGCCAAGATATAATTCACCCCTCCACTTT
CASSLQYTPRYNSPLHF
>few|TRBV2|TRBJ1-1|TRBD1
TGTGCCAGTAGGGGGCAATTGAACACTGAAGCTTTCTTT
CASRGQLNTEAFF
>.|TRBV15|TRBJ2-7|.
TGTGCCACCAGCAGAGCGCGAGAGAGCTCCTACGAGCAGTACTTC
CATSRARESSYEQYF
>.|TRBV2|TRBJ1-2|.
TGTGCCAGCAGTGAAGCGGGAGGGGACTATGGCTACACCTTC
CASSEAGGDYGYTF
>few|TRBV13|TRBJ1-1|.
TGTGCCAGCAGCTACCTCGGGGTAAGGAACACTGAAGCTTTCTTT
CASSYLGVRNTEAFF
>.|TRBV10-1|TRBJ1-1|.
TGCGCCAGCAGTGCTTACGGGACTGAAGCTTTCTTT
CASSAYGTEAFF
>.|TRBV6-5|TRBJ2-7|.
TGTGCCAGCAGTCCCACAGCCGCTCGATACGAGCAGTACTTC
CASSPTAARYEQYF
>.|TRBV6-5|TRBJ1-2|.
TGTGCCAGCAGTCCCCATGAGGGGGTTGGGGGCTACACCTTC
CASSPHEGVGGYTF
>.|TRBV27|TRBJ2-1|TRBD2
TGTGCCAGCAGTTTGCCCCGTTCTACATCGCCGGGACTAAACTCCTACAATGAGCAGTTCTTC
CASSLPRSTSPGLNSYNEQFF
>.|TRBV29-1|TRBJ2-7|TRBD2
TGCAGCGTCCTGGCTAGCGGCTCCTACGAGCAGTACTTC
CSVLASGSYEQYF
>.|TRBV27|TRBJ1-1|TRBD1
TGTGCCAGCAGTCCGGACAGGGGGCGGACTGAAGCTTTCTTT
CASSPDRGRTEAFF
>.|TRBV4-3|TRBJ2-6|TRBD1
TGCGCCAGCAGTGGACAGGCGGGCTCTGGGGCCAACGTCCTGACTTTC
CASSGQAGSGANVLTF
>.|TRBV6-6|TRBJ2-1|.
TGTGCCAGCAGTTACTCGAGCAGGGAGCAGTTCTTC
CASSYSSREQFF
>.|TRBV10-1|TRBJ2-1|TRBD2
TGCGCCAGCAGTGCGGCTAGCGGGGTCGTTGAGCAGTTCTTC
CASSAASGVVEQFF
>.|TRBV2|TRBJ2-7|.
TGTGCCAGCAGTGAAAAAGGAGGTCGGTACGAGCAGTACTTC
CASSEKGGRYEQYF